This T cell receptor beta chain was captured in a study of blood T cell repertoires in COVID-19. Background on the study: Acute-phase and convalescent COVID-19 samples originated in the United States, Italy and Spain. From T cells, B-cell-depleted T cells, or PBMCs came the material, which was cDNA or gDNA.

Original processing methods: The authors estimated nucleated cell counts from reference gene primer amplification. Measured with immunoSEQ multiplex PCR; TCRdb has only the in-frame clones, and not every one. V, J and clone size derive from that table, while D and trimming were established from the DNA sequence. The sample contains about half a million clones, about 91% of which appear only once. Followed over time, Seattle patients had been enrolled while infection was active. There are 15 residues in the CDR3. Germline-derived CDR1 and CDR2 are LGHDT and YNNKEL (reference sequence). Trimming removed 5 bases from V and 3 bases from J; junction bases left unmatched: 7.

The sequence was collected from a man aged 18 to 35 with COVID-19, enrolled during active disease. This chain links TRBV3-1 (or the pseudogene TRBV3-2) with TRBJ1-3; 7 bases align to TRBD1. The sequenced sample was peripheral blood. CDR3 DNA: TGTGCCAGCAGCAGGGACAGCAATATTGGAAACACCATATATTTT. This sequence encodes CASSRDSNIGNTIYF.